These 10 T cell receptor beta chains were all obtained from the same sample, sequenced in a study of blood T cell repertoires in COVID-19. Profiling relied on immunoSEQ multiplex PCR, and the TCRdb table lists in-frame clones only, not all of them. The profile covers some 150,000 clones, with 75% to 90% appearing a single time and about 15% taken by the ten largest. The sequenced sample was peripheral blood. These receptor sequences come from a woman between 35 and 50 years old with acute or convalescent COVID-19.

The chain links TRBV12-3 or TRBV12-4 to TRBJ1-5; TRBD1 is a possible D gene (5 bases). CDR3 length: 13 residues. V dropped 8 bases and J dropped 7 bases, with 15 bases sitting between them. The CDR3 is CASGGTGGQPQHF. The CDR3 DNA is TGTGCCAGCGGCGGCACAGGTGGACAGCCCCAGCATTTT.

Points on this clone: Relative to the germline gene, one junction end is altered; a read error may explain this. This same CDR3 is encoded by further DNA sequences in the sample. The rearrangement uses TRBV7-3 and TRBJ2-7; possible D gene TRBD1, 6 bases. This CDR3 comprises 16 residues. CDR1 and CDR2 from the germline V gene are SGHTA and FQGTGA. CDR3 DNA: TGTGCCAGTAGCTTAGGGCCGCAGGGGCTATCCTACGAGCAGTACTTC. The encoded protein is CASSLGPQGLSYEQYF.

This rearrangement joins TRBV28 to TRBJ2-1; D possibly corresponds to TRBD1 (5 bases). Looked up from germline, CDR1 is MDHEN and CDR2 is SYDVKM. CDR3 size: 17 residues. V was shortened by 2 bases and J by 0 bases, with 14 bases between the two germline ends. The CDR3 loop is CASSLIGAQGSYNEQFF. The DNA for the CDR3 is TGTGCCAGCAGTTTAATCGGCGCGCAGGGCTCCTACAATGAGCAGTTCTTC.

This clone has just one count. This chain connects TRBV5-6 to TRBJ2-5; no reliable D call. CDR1 and CDR2 (germline): SGHDT, YYEEEE. The V gene lost 0 bases and the J gene lost 0 bases, with 3 bases spanning the gap. The CDR3 has 13 amino acids. CDR3 sequence reads: CASSLDNQETQYF. DNA of the CDR3: TGTGCCAGCAGCTTGGACAACCAAGAGACCCAGTACTTC.

The genes are TRBV28 and TRBJ2-3, with TRBD1 identical over 8 bases. The germline V gene has CDR1 MDHEN and CDR2 SYDVKM. After removal of 8 bases from V and 0 bases from J, the junction contained 4 bases not matched to a gene. The CDR3 loop spans 14 amino acids. CDR3 in DNA: TGTGCCAGCGCCCGGACAGGGAGCACAGATACGCAGTATTTT. Protein sequence: CASARTGSTDTQYF.

This clone was counted once. The chain is built from TRBV27 and TRBJ2-1; TRBD2 aligns across 9 bases. This CDR3 is built from 16 residues. Trimming at V came to 3 bases and at J to 2 bases, leaving 5 bases not matched to a gene. Per germline, CDR1 MNHEY and CDR2 SMNVEV (reference sequence). The CDR3 is CASSFLAGYTYNEQFF. CDR3 nucleotides: TGTGCCAGCAGTTTTCTAGCGGGATACACCTACAATGAGCAGTTCTTC.

The chain couples TRBV3-1 (or the pseudogene TRBV3-2) to TRBJ2-4; the match to TRBD1 covers 7 bases. Germline values: CDR1 LGHDT, CDR2 YNNKEL (reference sequence). V was pared by 4 bases and J by 8 bases, with 5 bases of the junction left unmatched. The CDR3 contains 13 residues. The CDR3 nucleotides are TGTGCCAGCAGCCGAAACAGGGGCTACATTCAGTACTTC. It encodes CASSRNRGYIQYF.

The V gene is TRBV7-2, the J gene TRBJ1-4, with 7 bases fitting TRBD1. V gave up 5 bases and J gave up 5 bases; unmatched junction bases: 8. The V gene's germline CDR1 is SGHTA and CDR2 FQGNSA. This CDR3 comprises 15 residues. CDR3 residues: CASSTGTARNEKLFF. Here the CDR3 DNA reads TGTGCCAGCAGCACAGGGACAGCCAGGAATGAAAAACTGTTTTTT.

CDR3 coding DNA: TGTGCCAGCAGTTACGCCGGGGATGGTCAGCCCCAGCATTTT. Protein: CASSYAGDGQPQHF. The genes are TRBV6-5 and TRBJ1-5; no definite D call. Trimming removed 2 bases at V and 6 bases at J, with 11 bases between. The CDR3 runs to 14 residues. The V gene's germline CDR1 is MNHEY and CDR2 SVGAGI.

The chain links TRBV5-1 to TRBJ2-3; 12 bases match TRBD1. The CDR3 runs 17 residues. V dropped 5 bases and J dropped 5; count of bases not matched to a gene: 12. CDR1 and CDR2 (germline): SGHRS, YFSETQ. The CDR3 protein is CASSPNWDRGLEDTQYF. DNA for the CDR3: TGCGCCAGCAGTCCAAACTGGGACAGGGGGCTTGAAGATACGCAGTATTTT.